This TCR beta chain was observed in a study of blood T cell repertoires in COVID-19. Overall study: Material from acute and convalescent COVID-19 was sourced from the United States, Italy and Spain. Sources were T cells, B-cell-depleted T cells, or PBMCs; the material itself was cDNA or gDNA.

In the authors' workflow: Reference gene primer amplification gave estimated nucleated cell counts. Sequencing used immunoSEQ multiplex PCR; TCRdb keeps in-frame clones, though not all of them. Clone size and the V and J calls come from that table; the DNA yielded D and trimming. The sample shows about 170,000 clones, 84% of them seen only once. This clone was detected only once. Germline values: CDR1 MNHEY, CDR2 SVGAGI. The CDR3 covers 12 residues. Trimming took off 11 bases at V and 5 bases at J, with 15 bases between the two ends. The V call is TRBV6-5, the J call TRBJ1-2; D remains unclear. Sequences were obtained from peripheral blood. This TCR was recovered from a man in his 70s with active or convalescent COVID-19. For the CDR3, the DNA is TGTGCCGTCGCGGGAGGTCTATATGGCTACACCTTC. It is translated as CAVAGGLYGYTF.